This T cell receptor (beta chain) was profiled in a study of vaccination and CD4 T cells after COVID-19. Notes on the study in general: Post-vaccination, and not before, a median around 86% of reactive clones appeared in convalescent patients.

The Oncomine TCR Beta short-read assay was what sequenced the DNA obtained from cultured CD4+ T cells. TCRdb fed the PCR reads into MiXCR, producing one record per CDR3 protein. The sample has 15,000 or so distinct CDR3 sequences, under 75% seen once. This clonotype has a single count. Antigen: not known. Treatment denoted: approximately nine-day PBMC culture with coronavirus spike peptide pools or control peptides (ViraFEST assay). Trimming at V came to 2 bases and at J to 9 bases, leaving 4 bases not matched to a gene. Germline V gene sequence: CDR1 MDHEN, CDR2 SYDVKM. The CDR3 covers 13 residues. V and J are TRBV28 and TRBJ2-1, with 7 bases fitting TRBD2. This clonotype was obtained from a human donor who had recovered from COVID-19. Sequenced: CD4+ T cells from blood, cultured in vitro. CDR3 DNA: TGTGCCAGCAGTTTAACTAGCGCTCCTGAGCAGTTCTTC. It encodes CASSLTSAPEQFF.